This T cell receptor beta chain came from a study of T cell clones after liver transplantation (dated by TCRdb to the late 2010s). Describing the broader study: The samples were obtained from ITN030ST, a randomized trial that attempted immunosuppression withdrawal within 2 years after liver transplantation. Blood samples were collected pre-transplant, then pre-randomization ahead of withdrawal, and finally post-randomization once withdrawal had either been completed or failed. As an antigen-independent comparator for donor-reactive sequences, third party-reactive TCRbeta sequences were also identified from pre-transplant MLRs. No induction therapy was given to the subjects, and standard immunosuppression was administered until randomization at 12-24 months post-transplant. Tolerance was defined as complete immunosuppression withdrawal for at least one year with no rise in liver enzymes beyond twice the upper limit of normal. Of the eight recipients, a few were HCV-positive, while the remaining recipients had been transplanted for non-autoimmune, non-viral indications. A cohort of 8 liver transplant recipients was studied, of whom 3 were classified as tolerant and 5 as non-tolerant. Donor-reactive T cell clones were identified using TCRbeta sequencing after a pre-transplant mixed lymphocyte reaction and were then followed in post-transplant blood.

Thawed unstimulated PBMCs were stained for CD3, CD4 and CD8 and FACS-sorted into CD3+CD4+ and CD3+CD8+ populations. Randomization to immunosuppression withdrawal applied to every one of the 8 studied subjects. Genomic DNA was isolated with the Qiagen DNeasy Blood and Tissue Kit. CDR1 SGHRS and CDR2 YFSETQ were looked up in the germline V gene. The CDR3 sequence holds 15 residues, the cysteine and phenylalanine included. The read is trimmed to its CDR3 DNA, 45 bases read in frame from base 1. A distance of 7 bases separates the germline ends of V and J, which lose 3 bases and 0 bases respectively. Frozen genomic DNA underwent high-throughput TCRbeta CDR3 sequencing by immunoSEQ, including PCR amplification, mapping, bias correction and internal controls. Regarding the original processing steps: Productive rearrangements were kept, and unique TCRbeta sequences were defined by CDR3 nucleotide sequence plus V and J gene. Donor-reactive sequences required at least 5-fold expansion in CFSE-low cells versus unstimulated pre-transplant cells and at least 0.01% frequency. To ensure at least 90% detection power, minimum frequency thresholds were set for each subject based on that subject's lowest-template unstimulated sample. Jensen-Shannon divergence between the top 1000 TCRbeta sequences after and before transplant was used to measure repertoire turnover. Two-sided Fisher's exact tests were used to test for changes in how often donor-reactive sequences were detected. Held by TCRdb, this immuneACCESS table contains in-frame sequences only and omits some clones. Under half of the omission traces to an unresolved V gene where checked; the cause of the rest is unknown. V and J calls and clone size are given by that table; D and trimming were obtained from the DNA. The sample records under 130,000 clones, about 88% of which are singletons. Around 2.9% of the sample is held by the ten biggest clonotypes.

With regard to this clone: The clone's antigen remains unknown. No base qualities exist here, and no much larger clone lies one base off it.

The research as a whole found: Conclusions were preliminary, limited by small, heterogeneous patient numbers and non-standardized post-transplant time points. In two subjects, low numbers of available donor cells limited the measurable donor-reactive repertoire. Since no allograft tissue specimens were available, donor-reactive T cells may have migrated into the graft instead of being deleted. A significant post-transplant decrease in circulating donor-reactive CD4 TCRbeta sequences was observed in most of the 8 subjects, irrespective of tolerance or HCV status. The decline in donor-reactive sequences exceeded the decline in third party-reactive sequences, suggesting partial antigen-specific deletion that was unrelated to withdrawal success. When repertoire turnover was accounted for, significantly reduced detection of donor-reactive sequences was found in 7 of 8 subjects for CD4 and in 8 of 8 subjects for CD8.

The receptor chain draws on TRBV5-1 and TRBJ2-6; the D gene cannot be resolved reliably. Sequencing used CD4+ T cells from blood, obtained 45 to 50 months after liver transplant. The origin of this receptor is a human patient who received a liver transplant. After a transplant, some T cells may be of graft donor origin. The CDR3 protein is CASSSRISGANVLTF. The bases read TGCGCCAGCAGCTCGAGGATCTCTGGGGCCAACGTCCTGACTTTC.